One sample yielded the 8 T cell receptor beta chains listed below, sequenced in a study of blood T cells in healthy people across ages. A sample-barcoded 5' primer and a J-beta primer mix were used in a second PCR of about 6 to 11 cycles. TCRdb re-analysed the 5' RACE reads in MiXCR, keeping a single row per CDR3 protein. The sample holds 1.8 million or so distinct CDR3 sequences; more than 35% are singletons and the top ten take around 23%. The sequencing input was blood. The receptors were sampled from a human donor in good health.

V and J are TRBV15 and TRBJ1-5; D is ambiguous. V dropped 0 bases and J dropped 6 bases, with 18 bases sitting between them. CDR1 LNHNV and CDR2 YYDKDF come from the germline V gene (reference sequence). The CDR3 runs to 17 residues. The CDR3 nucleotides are TGTGCCACCAGCAGAGATCGCCCCACAGATATTGCTCAGCCCCAGCATTTT. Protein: CATSRDRPTDIAQPQHF.

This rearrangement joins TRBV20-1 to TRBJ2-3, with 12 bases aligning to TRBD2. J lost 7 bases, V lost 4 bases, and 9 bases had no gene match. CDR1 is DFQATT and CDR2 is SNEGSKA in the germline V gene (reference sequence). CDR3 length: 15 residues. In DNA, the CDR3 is TGCAGTGCTACAACAGGGACTAGCGGGTCGAATACGCAGTATTTT. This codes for CSATTGTSGSNTQYF.

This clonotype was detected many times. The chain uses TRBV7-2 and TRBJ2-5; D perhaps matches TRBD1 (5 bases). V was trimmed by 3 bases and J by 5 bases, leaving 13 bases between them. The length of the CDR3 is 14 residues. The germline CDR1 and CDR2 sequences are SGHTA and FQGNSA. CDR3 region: CASSFGPSGETQYF. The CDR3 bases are TGTGCCAGCAGCTTTGGACCCTCAGGGGAGACCCAGTACTTC.

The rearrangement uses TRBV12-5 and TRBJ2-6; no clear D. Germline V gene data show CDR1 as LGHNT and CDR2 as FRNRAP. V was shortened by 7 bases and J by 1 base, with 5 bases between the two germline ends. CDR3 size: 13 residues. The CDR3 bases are TGTGCTAGTGCCAAATCTGGGGCCAACGTCCTGACTTTC. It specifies CASAKSGANVLTF.

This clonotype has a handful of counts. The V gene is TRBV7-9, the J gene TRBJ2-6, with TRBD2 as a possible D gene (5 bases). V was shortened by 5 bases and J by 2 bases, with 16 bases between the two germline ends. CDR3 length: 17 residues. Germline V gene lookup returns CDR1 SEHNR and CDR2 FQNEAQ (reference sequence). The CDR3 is CASSPVGSRAGANVLTF. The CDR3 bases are TGTGCCAGCAGCCCAGTGGGGTCGAGGGCTGGGGCCAACGTCCTGACTTTC.

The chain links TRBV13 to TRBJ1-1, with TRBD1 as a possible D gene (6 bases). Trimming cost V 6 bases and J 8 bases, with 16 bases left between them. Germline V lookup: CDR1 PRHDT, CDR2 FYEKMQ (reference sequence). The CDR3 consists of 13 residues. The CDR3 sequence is CASSQGRRPEAFF. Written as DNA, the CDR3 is TGTGCCAGCAGTCAGGGGCGCCGCCCGGAAGCTTTCTTT.

The CDR3 region has the DNA TGCAGCGTTGTTTCCCAAAGCTCCTACAATGAGCAGTTCTTC. Protein: CSVVSQSSYNEQFF. The J gene is TRBJ2-1, the V gene TRBV29-1; D not resolved. The CDR3 totals 14 residues. Germline V lookup: CDR1 SQVTM, CDR2 ANQGSEA. V gave up 4 bases and J gave up 0 bases, with 10 bases separating them.

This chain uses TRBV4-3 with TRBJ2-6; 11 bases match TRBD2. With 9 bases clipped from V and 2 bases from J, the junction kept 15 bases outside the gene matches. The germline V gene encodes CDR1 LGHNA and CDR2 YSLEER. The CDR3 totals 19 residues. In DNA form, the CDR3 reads TGCGCCAGTACCCGCCGGCTAGCGGGGGGCGGGACTGGGGCCAACGTCCTGACTTTC. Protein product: CASTRRLAGGGTGANVLTF.